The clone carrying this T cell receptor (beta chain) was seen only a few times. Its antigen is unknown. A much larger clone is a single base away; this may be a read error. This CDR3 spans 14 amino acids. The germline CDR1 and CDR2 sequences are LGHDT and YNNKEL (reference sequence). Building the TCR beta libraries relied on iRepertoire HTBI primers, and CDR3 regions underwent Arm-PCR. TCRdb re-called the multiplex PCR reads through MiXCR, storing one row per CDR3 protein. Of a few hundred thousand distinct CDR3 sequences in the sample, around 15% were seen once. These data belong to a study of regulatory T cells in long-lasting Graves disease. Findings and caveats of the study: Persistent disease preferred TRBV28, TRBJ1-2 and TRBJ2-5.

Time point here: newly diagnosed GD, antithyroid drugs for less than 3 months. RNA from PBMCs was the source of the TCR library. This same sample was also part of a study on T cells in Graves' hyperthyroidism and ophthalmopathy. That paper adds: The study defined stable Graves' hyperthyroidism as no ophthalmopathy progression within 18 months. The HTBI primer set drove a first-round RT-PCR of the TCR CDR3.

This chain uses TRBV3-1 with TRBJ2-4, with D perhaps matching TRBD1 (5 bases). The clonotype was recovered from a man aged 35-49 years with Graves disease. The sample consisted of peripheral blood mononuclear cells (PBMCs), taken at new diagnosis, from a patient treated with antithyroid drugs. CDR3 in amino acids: CASSQDRKGPGRGF. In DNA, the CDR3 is TGTGCCAGCAGCCAAGATAGGAAGGGGCCTGGAAGGGGCTTC.